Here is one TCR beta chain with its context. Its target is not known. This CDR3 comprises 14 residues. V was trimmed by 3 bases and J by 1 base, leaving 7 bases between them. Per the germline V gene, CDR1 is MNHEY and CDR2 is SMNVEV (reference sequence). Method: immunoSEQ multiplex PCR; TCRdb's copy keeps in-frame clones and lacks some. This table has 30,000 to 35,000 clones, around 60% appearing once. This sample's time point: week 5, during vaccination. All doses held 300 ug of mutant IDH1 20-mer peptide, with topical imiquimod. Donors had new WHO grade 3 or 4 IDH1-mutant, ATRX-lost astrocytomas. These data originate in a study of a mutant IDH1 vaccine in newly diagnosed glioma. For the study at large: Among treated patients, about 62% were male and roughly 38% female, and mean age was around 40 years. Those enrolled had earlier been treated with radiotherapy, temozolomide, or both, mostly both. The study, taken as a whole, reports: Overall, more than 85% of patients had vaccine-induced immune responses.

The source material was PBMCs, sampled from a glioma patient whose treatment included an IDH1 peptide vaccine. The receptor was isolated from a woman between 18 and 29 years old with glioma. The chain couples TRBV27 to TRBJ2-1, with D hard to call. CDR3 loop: CASSLRTSYNEQFF. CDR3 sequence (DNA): TGTGCCAGCAGTTTGAGGACGTCCTACAATGAGCAGTTCTTC.